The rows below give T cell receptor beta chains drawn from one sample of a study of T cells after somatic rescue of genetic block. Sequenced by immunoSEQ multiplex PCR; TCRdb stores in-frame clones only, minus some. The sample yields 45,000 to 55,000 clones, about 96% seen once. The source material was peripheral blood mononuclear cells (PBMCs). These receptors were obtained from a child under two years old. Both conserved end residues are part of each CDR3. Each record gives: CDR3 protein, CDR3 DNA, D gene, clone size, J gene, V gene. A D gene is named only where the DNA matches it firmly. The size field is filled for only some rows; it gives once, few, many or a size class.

CASSPGQGVEKLFF | TGCGCCAGCAGTCCGGGACAGGGGGTTGAAAAACTGTTTTTT | TRBD1 | - | TRBJ1-4 | TRBV5-1
CASSKGPPWSPEQYF | TGTGCCAGCAGCAAAGGCCCCCCCTGGAGTCCCGAGCAGTACTTC | - | - | TRBJ2-7 | TRBV21-1
CASSTGTGSNQPQHF | TGTGCCAGTAGTACCGGGACAGGGAGCAATCAGCCCCAGCATTTT | TRBD1 | once | TRBJ1-5 | TRBV19
CASSIVSGYEQYF | TGTGCCAGTAGTATCGTATCGGGGTACGAGCAGTACTTC | - | - | TRBJ2-7 | TRBV19
CASSWLGLAGVGETQYF | TGCGCCAGCAGCTGGCTCGGACTAGCGGGAGTAGGGGAGACCCAGTACTTC | TRBD2 | - | TRBJ2-5 | TRBV5-1
CASSLGEREADTQYF | TGTGCCAGCAGCTTGGGCGAGCGGGAGGCAGATACGCAGTATTTT | TRBD2 | - | TRBJ2-3 | TRBV5-4
CASGTGGKTQYF | TGTGCCAGCGGGACAGGGGGGAAGACCCAGTACTTC | TRBD1 | - | TRBJ2-5 | TRBV5-6
CASSHSRGSYEQYF | TGTGCCAGCAGTCACTCCCGCGGGAGTTACGAGCAGTACTTC | TRBD2 | - | TRBJ2-7 | TRBV27
CASSLSGVNSPLHF | TGTGCCAGCAGCTTGTCAGGGGTGAATTCACCCCTCCACTTT | - | once | TRBJ1-6 | TRBV5-6
CASSPTGVPTDTQYF | TGTGCCAGCTCACCAACGGGAGTCCCCACAGATACGCAGTATTTT | - | - | TRBJ2-3 | TRBV18
CASSIGTRGNQPQHF | TGTGCCAGTAGTATAGGGACAAGGGGCAATCAGCCCCAGCATTTT | - | once | TRBJ1-5 | TRBV19
CASSQDRTDTQYF | TGCGCCAGCAGCCAAGATAGGACAGATACGCAGTATTTT | - | - | TRBJ2-3 | TRBV4-1
CASSFNDTQYF | TGTGCCAGCAGCTTCAACGATACGCAGTATTTT | - | - | TRBJ2-3 | TRBV11-2
CAIRPGTSGKNEQFF | TGTGCCATCAGACCCGGGACTAGCGGGAAGAATGAGCAGTTCTTC | TRBD2 | - | TRBJ2-1 | TRBV10-3
CASSPGLAGEGEQFF | TGTGCCAGCAGCCCTGGACTAGCGGGAGAGGGTGAGCAGTTCTTC | TRBD2 | - | TRBJ2-1 | TRBV7-3
CASSLSSAYEQYF | TGCGCCAGCAGCTTGAGTAGCGCCTACGAGCAGTACTTC | - | - | TRBJ2-7 | TRBV5-1
CASSPGLAGEKTGELFF | TGTGCCAGCTCACCAGGTCTAGCGGGAGAAAAAACCGGGGAGCTGTTTTTT | TRBD2 | - | TRBJ2-2 | TRBV18
CAWSVSGTVNPYTQYF | TGTGCCTGGAGTGTATCCGGGACAGTCAACCCCTATACGCAGTATTTT | TRBD1 | - | TRBJ2-3 | TRBV30
CASRGRRGTEAFF | TGTGCCAGCAGGGGGCGGAGAGGGACTGAAGCTTTCTTT | - | - | TRBJ1-1 | TRBV4-2
CASSYRAGVDEQYF | TGTGCCAGCAGTTACAGGGCGGGAGTCGACGAGCAGTACTTC | TRBD2 | - | TRBJ2-7 | TRBV6-5
CASSSRRNTEAFF | TGTGCCAGCAGCTCACGCAGGAACACTGAAGCTTTCTTT | - | - | TRBJ1-1 | TRBV7-9
CASSLGGTVENTEAFF | TGTGCCAGCAGCTTAGGCGGAACGGTTGAGAACACTGAAGCTTTCTTT | - | - | TRBJ1-1 | TRBV13
CASSYLGRQFF | TGTGCCAGCAGTTATTTAGGACGTCAGTTCTTC | - | - | TRBJ2-1 | TRBV6-1
CASSLGREYEQYF | TGCGCCAGCAGCTTAGGGCGGGAGTACGAGCAGTACTTC | TRBD2 | - | TRBJ2-7 | TRBV13
CASSSGHLQPQHF | TGTGCCAGCAGTTCTGGACATCTTCAGCCCCAGCATTTT | - | - | TRBJ1-5 | TRBV28
CASEKAGFQFF | TGTGCCAGTGAGAAAGCGGGTTTTCAGTTCTTC | - | - | TRBJ2-1 | TRBV6-5
CASSQGEDRFAYEQYF | TGCGCCAGCAGCCAAGGGGAGGACAGGTTCGCCTACGAGCAGTACTTC | - | - | TRBJ2-7 | TRBV4-1
CASSQREGYNEQFF | TGCGCCAGCAGTCAGCGGGAGGGTTACAATGAGCAGTTCTTC | TRBD2 | - | TRBJ2-1 | TRBV5-1
CAWSVVIPETQYF | TGTGCCTGGAGTGTGGTGATTCCAGAGACCCAGTACTTC | - | - | TRBJ2-5 | TRBV30
CASSVRGEPYTEAFF | TGTGCCAGCAGCGTACGCGGGGAACCCTACACTGAAGCTTTCTTT | - | - | TRBJ1-1 | TRBV9
CASSQEWGGSYEQYF | TGCGCCAGCAGCCAAGAATGGGGCGGCTCCTACGAGCAGTACTTC | - | - | TRBJ2-7 | TRBV4-3
CASRTSGTDTQYF | TGTGCCAGCAGGACTAGCGGGACAGATACGCAGTATTTT | TRBD2 | - | TRBJ2-3 | TRBV9
CASSLTAGGTQYF | TGCGCCAGCAGCTTGACAGCGGGGGGGACCCAGTACTTC | TRBD2 | - | TRBJ2-5 | TRBV5-1
CASSREVAGAPGNEQFF | TGCGCCAGCAGCCGGGAGGTAGCGGGGGCACCGGGCAATGAGCAGTTCTTC | TRBD2 | - | TRBJ2-1 | TRBV4-3
CASSSGQNTGELFF | TGCGCCAGCAGCTCGGGACAGAACACCGGGGAGCTGTTTTTT | - | - | TRBJ2-2 | TRBV5-1
CVSSQEGLAGAGELFF | TGCGTCAGCAGCCAAGAGGGACTAGCGGGAGCCGGGGAGCTGTTTTTT | TRBD2 | - | TRBJ2-2 | TRBV4-1
CAWTTGGPYEQYF | TGTGCCTGGACGACGGGGGGGCCCTACGAGCAGTACTTC | TRBD2 | - | TRBJ2-7 | TRBV30
CASSVDRANTGELFF | TGTGCCAGCAGCGTAGACAGGGCGAACACCGGGGAGCTGTTTTTT | - | once | TRBJ2-2 | TRBV9
CATSPRGAYEQYF | TGTGCCACCAGTCCAAGGGGGGCCTACGAGCAGTACTTC | - | - | TRBJ2-7 | TRBV15
CASSPNQAGGLWSSYNEQFF | TGTGCCAGCTCACCAAATCAAGCGGGAGGGCTGTGGAGCTCCTACAATGAGCAGTTCTTC | TRBD2 | - | TRBJ2-1 | TRBV18
CASSYSMGAAYEQYF | TGTGCCAGCAGTTACTCGATGGGGGCCGCCTACGAGCAGTACTTC | - | - | TRBJ2-7 | TRBV6-5
CASSKQGALTDTQYF | TGTGCCAGCAGCAAACAGGGGGCCCTCACAGATACGCAGTATTTT | TRBD1 | - | TRBJ2-3 | TRBV6-1
CASSFRRGQGARGAFF | TGTGCCAGCAGCTTTCGCCGGGGACAAGGGGCCCGTGGGGCTTTCTTT | - | - | TRBJ1-1 | TRBV7-2
CASRLADSPGGYTF | TGTGCCAGCAGGCTCGCGGACAGTCCAGGTGGCTACACCTTC | - | - | TRBJ1-2 | TRBV6-5
CASSPGGGNQPQHF | TGTGCCAGCAGCCCTGGGGGGGGCAATCAGCCCCAGCATTTT | - | - | TRBJ1-5 | TRBV6-5
CASSVPGQNYGYTF | TGTGCCAGCAGCGTGCCGGGACAAAACTATGGCTACACCTTC | - | - | TRBJ1-2 | TRBV9
CASSLVAGEGETQYF | TGTGCCAGCAGCTTGGTGGCGGGAGAGGGGGAGACCCAGTACTTC | TRBD2 | once | TRBJ2-5 | TRBV5-4
CASSGRDRDSNQPQHF | TGTGCCAGCAGTGGACGGGACAGGGATAGCAATCAGCCCCAGCATTTT | TRBD1 | - | TRBJ1-5 | TRBV6-1
CASSHRGGASNQPQHF | TGTGCCAGCAGTCACAGGGGGGGCGCTAGCAATCAGCCCCAGCATTTT | TRBD1 | - | TRBJ1-5 | TRBV6-6
CASSQAYGGEQFF | TGTGCCAGCAGCCAAGCCTACGGGGGGGAGCAGTTCTTC | TRBD2 | once | TRBJ2-1 | TRBV14